This T cell receptor beta chain stems from a study of T cell responses to AZD1222 COVID-19 vaccine. Study-wide results and limits: With two AZD1222 doses given, Spike-specific TCR breadth and depth both rose.

Germline V gene data show CDR1 as SQVTM and CDR2 as ANQGSEA. The CDR3 consists of 14 residues. Comments on this clone: Its cognate antigen is unknown. Other DNA sequences in this sample translate to the same CDR3.

Produced via immunoSEQ multiplex PCR; TCRdb's table is partial and in-frame only. The sample contains fewer than 250,000 clones, over 80% of which appear only once. This chain links TRBV29-1 with TRBJ1-6; 9 bases are a match to TRBD1. The source was peripheral blood, collected on day 0 of AZD1222 vaccination. The receptor was derived from an adult in good health. The CDR3 protein is CSGPGQGLESPLHF. The CDR3 DNA reads as TGCAGTGGGCCGGGACAGGGTCTGGAGTCACCCCTCCACTTT.